The entry below gives a single T cell receptor (beta chain) sequence along with its context. The data derive from a study of shared clonotypes between healthy human individuals. The data were produced by immunoSEQ multiplex PCR, yet TCRdb's version contains in-frame clones alone and is incomplete. The table lists under 750,000 clones, over 55% of them singletons, with around 1.7% in the top ten. The germline V gene has CDR1 SQVTM and CDR2 ANQGSEA. Trimming removed 1 base at V and 5 bases at J, with 11 bases between. This CDR3 contains 14 residues. V gene TRBV29-1 combines with J gene TRBJ2-2; tentative D call: TRBD1 (5 bases). Sequencing used memory CD4+ T cells sorted from blood. Subset given: CD45RA-negative fraction. This TCR came from a woman aged 25 to 39 in good health. CDR3 in amino acids: CSVEGGARTGELFF. DNA of the CDR3: TGCAGCGTTGAAGGGGGCGCGCGTACCGGGGAGCTGTTTTTT.